The TCR beta chain under discussion was sequenced for a study of blood T cell repertoires in COVID-19. Germline lookup yields CDR1 MNHEY and CDR2 SVGAGI. The CDR3 covers 14 residues. Deletions cut 2 bases from V and 4 bases from J, with 9 bases between. Here immunoSEQ multiplex PCR was the method, and the copy in TCRdb shows in-frame clones only, minus some. The table lists approximately 400,000 clones, about 88% of them singletons. Recovered Cohort 3 donors showed two negative PCRs, clearance, or symptom resolution. The rearrangement uses TRBV6-5 and TRBJ2-1; possibly TRBD1 for D (5 bases). This sequence originates from a woman between 18 and 29 years old who had recovered from COVID-19. The sample consisted of PBMCs or T cells enriched from blood (not recorded which). The CDR3 bases are TGTGCCAGCAGTTACACCGACAGTTACAATGAGCAGTTCTTC. Residues: CASSYTDSYNEQFF.